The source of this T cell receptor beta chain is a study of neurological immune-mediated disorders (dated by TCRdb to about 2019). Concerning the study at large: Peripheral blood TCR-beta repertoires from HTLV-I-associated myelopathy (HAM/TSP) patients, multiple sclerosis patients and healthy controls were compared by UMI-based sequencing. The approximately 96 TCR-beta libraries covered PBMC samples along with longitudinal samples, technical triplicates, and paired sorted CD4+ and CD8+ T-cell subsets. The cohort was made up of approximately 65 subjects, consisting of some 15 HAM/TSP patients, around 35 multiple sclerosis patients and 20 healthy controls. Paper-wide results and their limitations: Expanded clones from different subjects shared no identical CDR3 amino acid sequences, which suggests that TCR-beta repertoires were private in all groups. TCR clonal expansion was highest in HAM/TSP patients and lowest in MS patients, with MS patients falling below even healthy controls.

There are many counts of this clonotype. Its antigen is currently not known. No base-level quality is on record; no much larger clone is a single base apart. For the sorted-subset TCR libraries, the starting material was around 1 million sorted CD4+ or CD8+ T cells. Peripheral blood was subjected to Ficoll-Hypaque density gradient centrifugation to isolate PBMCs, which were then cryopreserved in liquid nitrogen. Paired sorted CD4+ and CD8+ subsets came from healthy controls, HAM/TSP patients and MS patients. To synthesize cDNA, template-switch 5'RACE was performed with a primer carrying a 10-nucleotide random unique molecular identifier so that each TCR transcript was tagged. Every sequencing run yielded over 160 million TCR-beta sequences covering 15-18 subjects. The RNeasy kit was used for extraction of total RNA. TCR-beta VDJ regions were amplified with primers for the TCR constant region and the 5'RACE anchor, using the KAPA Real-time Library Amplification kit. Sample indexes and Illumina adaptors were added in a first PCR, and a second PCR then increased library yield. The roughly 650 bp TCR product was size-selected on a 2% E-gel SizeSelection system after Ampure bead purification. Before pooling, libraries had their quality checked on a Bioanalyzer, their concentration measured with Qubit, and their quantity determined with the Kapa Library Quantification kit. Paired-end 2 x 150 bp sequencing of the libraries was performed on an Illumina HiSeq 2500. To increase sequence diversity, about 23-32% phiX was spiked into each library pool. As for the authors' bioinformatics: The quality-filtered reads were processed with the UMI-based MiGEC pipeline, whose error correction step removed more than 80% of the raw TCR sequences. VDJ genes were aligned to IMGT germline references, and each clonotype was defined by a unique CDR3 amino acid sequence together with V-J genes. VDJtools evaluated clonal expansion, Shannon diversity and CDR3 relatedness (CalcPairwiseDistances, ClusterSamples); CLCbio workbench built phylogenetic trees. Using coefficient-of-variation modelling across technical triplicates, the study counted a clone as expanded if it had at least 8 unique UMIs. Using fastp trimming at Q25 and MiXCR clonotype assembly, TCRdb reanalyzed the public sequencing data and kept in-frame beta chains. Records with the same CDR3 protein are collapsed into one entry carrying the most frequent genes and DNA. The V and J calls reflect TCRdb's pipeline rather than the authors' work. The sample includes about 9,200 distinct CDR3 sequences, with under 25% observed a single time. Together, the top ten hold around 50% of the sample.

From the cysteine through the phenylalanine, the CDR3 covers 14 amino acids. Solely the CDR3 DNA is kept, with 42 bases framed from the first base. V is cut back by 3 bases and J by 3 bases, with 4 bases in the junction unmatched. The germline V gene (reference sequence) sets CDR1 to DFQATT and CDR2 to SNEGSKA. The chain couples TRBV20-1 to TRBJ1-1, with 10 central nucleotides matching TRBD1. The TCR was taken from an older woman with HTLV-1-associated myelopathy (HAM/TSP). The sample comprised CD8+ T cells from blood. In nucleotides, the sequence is TGCAGTGCTAGGGTTGACAGGGGGCACACTGAAGCTTTCTTT. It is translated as CSARVDRGHTEAFF.